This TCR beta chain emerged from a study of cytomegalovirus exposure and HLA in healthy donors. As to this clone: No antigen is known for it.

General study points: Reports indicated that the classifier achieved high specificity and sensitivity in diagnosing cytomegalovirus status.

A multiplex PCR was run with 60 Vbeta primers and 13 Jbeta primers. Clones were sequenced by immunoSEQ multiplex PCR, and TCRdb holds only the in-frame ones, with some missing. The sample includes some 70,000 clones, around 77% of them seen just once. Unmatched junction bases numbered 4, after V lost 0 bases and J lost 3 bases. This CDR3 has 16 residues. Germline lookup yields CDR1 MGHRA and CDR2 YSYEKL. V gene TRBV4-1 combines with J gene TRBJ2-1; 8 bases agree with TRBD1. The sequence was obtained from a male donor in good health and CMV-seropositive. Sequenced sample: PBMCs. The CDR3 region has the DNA TGCGCCAGCAGCCAAGATACAGGGGGTCGCTACAATGAGCAGTTCTTC. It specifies CASSQDTGGRYNEQFF.